This T cell receptor beta chain originates from a study of T cells after yellow fever vaccination. Study conclusions and caveats: Most clones from primary vaccination resurfaced after the booster (about 96% CD4, around 90% CD8).

5'RACE template switching produced TCR cDNA carrying a universal primer site and UMIs. Via MiXCR, TCRdb re-called the 5' RACE reads, giving one row per CDR3 protein. The data contain a few hundred thousand distinct CDR3 sequences, 4.1% of them singletons. This clonotype came up a few times. Its antigen is as yet unknown. V lost 6 bases and J 2 bases, leaving 13 bases between the germline ends. The germline V gene encodes CDR1 DFQATT and CDR2 SNEGSKA (reference sequence). The CDR3 extends over 13 amino acids. The sample here was PBMCs, taken 5 days after the yellow fever booster vaccination. The V gene is TRBV20-1, the J gene TRBJ1-1, with D possibly TRBD1 on 6 matching bases. This clonotype was sampled from a man between 18 and 29 years old who received the YFV17D yellow fever vaccine. CDR3 DNA: TGCAGTGCCGGACAAGGGGGAAACACTGAAGCTTTCTTT. It specifies CSAGQGGNTEAFF.